The 31 T cell receptor beta chains in this list originate from one sample, sequenced in a study of T cell changes during pregnancy in multiple sclerosis. Method: immunoSEQ multiplex PCR; TCRdb's copy keeps in-frame clones and lacks some. Among about 38,000 clones, 91% were seen once, and the ten largest hold approximately 6.1%. Source: CD8+ T cells from peripheral blood mononuclear cells, taken in the second trimester of pregnancy. The receptors were gathered from a female donor with multiple sclerosis, enrolled in a pregnancy study.

This chain links TRBV19 with TRBJ2-7, with 7 bases identical to TRBD1. This CDR3 spans 15 amino acids. V dropped 0 bases and J dropped 2; count of bases not matched to a gene: 4. Germline V CDR1 and CDR2: LNHDA, SQIVND (reference sequence). The CDR3 here is CASSIERGRPYEQYF. CDR3 nucleotides: TGTGCCAGTAGTATAGAAAGGGGGCGACCCTACGAGCAGTACTTC.

The chain couples TRBV10-3 to TRBJ1-3; maybe TRBD1 (5 bases). With 6 bases removed from V and 0 bases from J, the gap between germline ends came to 9 bases. The CDR3 is 14 amino acids. Germline CDR1 and CDR2: ENHRY and SYGVKD. The CDR3 region is CAIRTAISGNTIYF. DNA of the CDR3: TGTGCCATCAGGACAGCCATCTCTGGAAACACCATATATTTT.

DNA of the CDR3: TGTGCCAGTCGACTAGGGGGGGAGCTGTTTTTT. It specifies CASRLGGELFF. This chain joins TRBV2 and TRBJ2-2; TRBD2 is a possible D gene (6 bases). The CDR3 is made up of 11 amino acids. V was clipped by 9 bases and J by 8 bases, with 10 bases between them. Germline V gives CDR1 SNHLY, CDR2 FYNNEI.

The J gene is TRBJ2-5, the V gene TRBV29-1, with a tentative D call TRBD2 (6 bases). Germline V CDR1 and CDR2: SQVTM, ANQGSEA. The CDR3 is 13 amino acids. With 2 bases removed from V and 4 bases from J, the gap between germline ends came to 11 bases. This chain's CDR3 is CSVEPTAGETQYF. CDR3 coding DNA: TGCAGCGTTGAACCAACAGCGGGAGAGACCCAGTACTTC.

The J gene is TRBJ1-1, the V gene TRBV27; TRBD1 is a possible D gene (6 bases). V dropped 5 bases and J dropped 1 base, with 11 bases sitting between them. The V gene's germline CDR1 is MNHEY and CDR2 SMNVEV (reference sequence). The CDR3 is 14 amino acids. CDR3 sequence reads: CASSPGQANTEAFF. CDR3 in DNA: TGTGCCAGCAGTCCGGGACAAGCGAACACTGAAGCTTTCTTT.

This sequence joins TRBV7-8 and TRBJ1-1; 7 bases line up with TRBD1. Germline V gene sequence: CDR1 SGHVS, CDR2 FQNEAQ. Losses at the gene ends were 3 bases for V and 8 bases for J; bases not matched to a gene: 6. This CDR3 is 13 amino acids long. CDR3 sequence (DNA): TGTGCCAGCAGCTTCCTAGGGACAGCCGAAGCTTTCTTT. As protein: CASSFLGTAEAFF.

This chain connects TRBV29-1 to TRBJ1-2; D is perhaps TRBD1 (6 bases). This CDR3 region has 11 residues. The V end lost 3 bases, the J end lost 6 bases, and 8 bases lay between the germline ends. Germline assignment: CDR1 SQVTM and CDR2 ANQGSEA. In DNA, the CDR3 is TGCAGCGTTGACAGGGGTGATGGCTACACCTTC. Translated: CSVDRGDGYTF. The full variable domain, rest sourced from reference TRBV29-1 and TRBJ1-2, is SAVISQKPSRDICQRGTSLTIQCQVDSQVTMMFWYRQQPGQSLTLIATANQGSEATYESGFVIDKFPISRPNLTFSTLTVSNMSPEDSSIYLCSVDRGDGYTFGSGTRLTVV.

The V and J genes are TRBV15 and TRBJ2-1; D is uncertain. The CDR3 is made up of 13 amino acids. Germline lookup yields CDR1 LNHNV and CDR2 YYDKDF (reference sequence). Deletions cut 1 base from V and 9 bases from J, with 10 bases between. CDR3 residues: CATSRGSSFEQFF. The CDR3 nucleotides read TGTGCCACCAGCAGAGGGAGTAGTTTTGAGCAGTTCTTC. The whole variable domain, filled in from reference TRBV15 and TRBJ2-1, reads DAMVIQNPRYQVTQFGKPVTLSCSQTLNHNVMYWYQQKSSQAPKLLFHYYDKDFNNEADTPDNFQSRRPNTSFCFLDIRSPGLGDTAMYLCATSRGSSFEQFFGPGTRLTVL.

The chain is built from TRBV7-9 and TRBJ2-7; 10 bases map to TRBD1. Germline V gene lookup returns CDR1 SEHNR and CDR2 FQNEAQ (reference sequence). The CDR3 contains 16 residues. Trimming took 6 bases from V and 2 from J; bases not matched to a gene: 10. The CDR3 sequence: CASRTTLGTGAYEQYF. In DNA, the CDR3 is TGTGCCAGCAGGACCACCCTCGGGACAGGGGCCTACGAGCAGTACTTC.

The sample holds one count of this clone. V and J are TRBV7-6 and TRBJ2-7; 8 bases map to TRBD2. Germline CDR1 SGHVS, CDR2 FNYEAQ. The CDR3 has 16 residues. Trimming removed 1 base from V and 6 bases from J; junction bases left unmatched: 11. The CDR3 spells CASSLGGGRISGEQYF. The CDR3 nucleotides are TGTGCCAGCAGCTTAGGGGGCGGGAGGATTAGCGGCGAGCAGTACTTC.

The chain combines TRBV5-6 with TRBJ1-2, with unresolved D. Germline-derived CDR1 and CDR2 are SGHDT and YYEEEE. V lost 2 bases to trimming and J lost 6 bases, with 8 bases between them. The CDR3 contains 12 residues. Here the CDR3 reads CASSFNGDGYTF. In DNA, the CDR3 is TGTGCCAGCAGCTTTAACGGGGATGGCTACACCTTC.

V usage is TRBV18 and J usage is TRBJ1-2; maybe TRBD1 (6 bases). The V gene lost 2 bases and the J gene lost 4 bases, with 17 bases spanning the gap. The germline V gene encodes CDR1 KGHSH and CDR2 LQKENI. This CDR3 region has 16 residues. In nucleotides, the CDR3 is TGTGCCAGCTCACCAGGCAGGGGCCTTCAACGCTATGGCTACACCTTC. This codes for CASSPGRGLQRYGYTF.

The rearrangement joins TRBV4-2 to TRBJ2-3, with D maybe TRBD2 (5 bases). V shed 4 bases and J shed 2 bases, with 16 bases lying between them. There are 16 residues in the CDR3. CDR1 is LGHNA, CDR2 YNFKEQ, per germline. The CDR3 is CASSPRRWRITDTQYF. The CDR3 bases are TGTGCCAGCAGCCCAAGGAGGTGGCGGATCACAGATACGCAGTATTTT.

This chain links TRBV19 with TRBJ1-1, with TRBD1 as a possible D gene (6 bases). Germline CDR1 is LNHDA and CDR2 is SQIVND (reference sequence). CDR3 length: 13 residues. V lost 3 bases and J 13 bases, leaving 18 bases between the germline ends. CDR3 coding DNA: TGTGCCAGTAGTATGGGCCCCCATAAAGGGGGTTTCTTT. Translating it yields CASSMGPHKGGFF. Filled out from reference TRBV19 and TRBJ1-1, the complete variable domain reads DGGITQSPKYLFRKEGQNVTLSCEQNLNHDAMYWYRQDPGQGLRLIYYSQIVNDFQKGDIAEGYSVSREKKESFPLTVTSAQKNPTAFYLCASSMGPHKGGFFGQGTRLTVV.

The chain joins TRBV9 to TRBJ2-1; D is unclear. Looked up from germline, CDR1 is SGDLS and CDR2 is YYNGEE. The germline V and J ends were trimmed by 3 bases and 4 bases, with 17 bases remaining between them. The CDR3 is 16 residues long. The CDR3 region has the DNA TGTGCCAGCAGCGCCCCCTTCTCATATACTTACAATGAGCAGTTCTTC. Protein sequence: CASSAPFSYTYNEQFF.

The chain joins TRBV7-8 to TRBJ1-6; TRBD1 agrees at 7 bases. The junction had 3 bases not matched to a gene; V was cut back by 1 base and J by 9 bases. The CDR3 length is 14 residues. Germline V CDR1 and CDR2: SGHVS, FQNEAQ. The DNA for the CDR3 is TGTGCCAGCAGCTTAGGACAGGGAGGTTCACCCCTCCACTTT. Protein: CASSLGQGGSPLHF.

V is TRBV14 and J is TRBJ1-1; D not resolved. Trimming removed 1 base at V and 0 bases at J, with 9 bases between. From germline, CDR1 is SGHDN and CDR2 FVKESK. This CDR3 comprises 15 residues. CDR3 residues: CASSQGGVVNTEAFF. The CDR3 DNA sequence: TGTGCCAGCAGCCAAGGCGGCGTCGTGAACACTGAAGCTTTCTTT. Supplemented by reference TRBV14 and TRBJ1-1, the full variable domain reads EAGVTQFPSHSVIEKGQTVTLRCDPISGHDNLYWYRRVMGKEIKFLLHFVKESKQDESGMPNNRFLAERTGGTYSTLKVQPAELEDSGVYFCASSQGGVVNTEAFFGQGTRLTVV.

The chain uses TRBV25-1 and TRBJ2-7; TRBD1 matches 10 bases. The junction had 6 bases not matched to a gene; V was cut back by 2 bases and J by 5 bases. The CDR3 sequence is 15 residues long. Germline lookup yields CDR1 MGHDK and CDR2 SYGVNS. As DNA, the CDR3 is TGTGCCAGCAGTGAAGGGACAGGGGAAATCGACGAGCAGTACTTC. Its protein is CASSEGTGEIDEQYF.

This clone appeared a single time. In DNA, the CDR3 is TGCGCCAGCAGCTACGGGACAGGGGGCGACGAGCAGTACTTC. This sequence encodes CASSYGTGGDEQYF. The chain is built from TRBV5-1 and TRBJ2-7; 12 nucleotides agree with TRBD1. The CDR3 runs 14 residues. Germline V lookup: CDR1 SGHRS, CDR2 YFSETQ. J lost 5 bases, V lost 3 bases, and 3 bases had no gene match.

The V gene is TRBV25-1, the J gene TRBJ1-2; no clear D gene. Germline lookup yields CDR1 MGHDK and CDR2 SYGVNS. The CDR3 consists of 11 residues. V was trimmed by 4 bases and J by 7 bases, leaving 7 bases between them. Written as DNA, the CDR3 is TGTGCCAGCAGTGTCGGGTCTGGCTACACCTTC. This translates into CASSVGSGYTF.

This chain joins TRBV4-1 and TRBJ2-6; maybe TRBD1 (5 bases). The CDR3 is made up of 21 amino acids. The V gene's germline CDR1 is MGHRA and CDR2 YSYEKL. Trimming took off 3 bases at V and 0 bases at J, with 24 bases between the two ends. In DNA form, the CDR3 reads TGCGCCAGCAGCCAGCTTTTGGGGATTAGAGACAGAAGCTCTGGGGCCAACGTCCTGACTTTC. Its translation is CASSQLLGIRDRSSGANVLTF.

This sequence joins TRBV6-6 and TRBJ2-7; 8 nucleotides align to TRBD2. This CDR3 is built from 15 residues. V dropped 4 bases and J dropped 5; count of bases not matched to a gene: 10. Germline V gene sequence: CDR1 MNHNY, CDR2 SVGAGI (reference sequence). The CDR3 region is CASSSVAGTTDEQYF. CDR3 DNA sequence: TGTGCCAGCAGTTCGGTAGCGGGAACTACCGACGAGCAGTACTTC.

The chain links TRBV7-3 to TRBJ1-5, with D possibly matching TRBD1 (5 bases). Trimming cost V 5 bases and J 5 bases, with 10 bases left between them. The germline CDR1 and CDR2 sequences are SGHTA and FQGTGA. This CDR3 is 13 amino acids long. The CDR3 nucleotides read TGTGCCAGCAGCCAGGGCGTGGATCAGCCCCAGCATTTT. This gives the protein CASSQGVDQPQHF.

This chain links TRBV7-3 with TRBJ1-1; 9 positions agree with TRBD1. V shed 5 bases and J 0 bases; nucleotides not matched to a gene: 4. This CDR3 has 15 amino acids. Germline CDR1 is SGHTA and CDR2 is FQGTGA. CDR3 in DNA: TGTGCCAGCAGCACCGGGACAGGGATGAACACTGAAGCTTTCTTT. As protein: CASSTGTGMNTEAFF.

The chain combines TRBV7-9 with TRBJ2-5; maybe TRBD2 (6 bases). CDR1 and CDR2 (germline): SEHNR, FQNEAQ (reference sequence). V was clipped by 8 bases and J by 0 bases, with 7 bases between them. The CDR3 covers 12 residues. CDR3 coding DNA: TGTGCCAGCGGGGACTACCAAGAGACCCAGTACTTC. Residues: CASGDYQETQYF.

J is TRBJ2-7 and V is TRBV27; 9 bases align to TRBD2. Germline CDR1 MNHEY, CDR2 SMNVEV (reference sequence). The CDR3 covers 15 residues. The V gene end was trimmed by 5 bases and the J gene end by 5 bases; junction bases not matched to a gene: 10. DNA of the CDR3: TGTGCCAGCAGTGCCGTAGCGGGAGTTCTCCACGAGCAGTACTTC. Residues: CASSAVAGVLHEQYF.

V is TRBV2 and J is TRBJ1-2, with 7 bases that match TRBD1. The length of the CDR3 is 15 residues. Germline loops: CDR1 SNHLY, CDR2 FYNNEI. The ends lost 7 bases at V and 4 bases at J; junction bases unmatched: 12. CDR3 in DNA: TGTGCCAGCATTTCGGACAGGACCTTTGGCTATGGCTACACCTTC. This encodes CASISDRTFGYGYTF. The whole variable domain, remainder taken from reference TRBV2 and TRBJ1-2, is EPEVTQTPSHQVTQMGQEVILRCVPISNHLYFYWYRQILGQKVEFLVSFYNNEISEKSEIFDDQFSVERPDGSNFTLKIRSTKLEDSAMYFCASISDRTFGYGYTFGSGTRLTVV.

V and J are TRBV4-3 and TRBJ2-7, with D possibly matching TRBD1 (5 bases). Germline values: CDR1 LGHNA, CDR2 YSLEER. Trimming cost V 1 base and J 0 bases, with 13 bases left between them. The CDR3 runs 16 residues. The CDR3 sequence is CASSQGFRVDSYEQYF. In DNA, the CDR3 is TGCGCCAGCAGCCAAGGATTCAGGGTAGACTCCTACGAGCAGTACTTC.

The V and J genes are TRBV6-5 and TRBJ2-2; D call uncertain. Deletions cut 3 bases from V and 4 bases from J, with 9 bases between. The CDR3 extends over 14 amino acids. From germline, CDR1 is MNHEY and CDR2 SVGAGI. The CDR3 DNA follows: TGTGCCAGCAGTTATTCTACGGGCACCGGGGAGCTGTTTTTT. Protein product: CASSYSTGTGELFF.

The CDR3, as DNA: TGTGCCAGCAGCTTGGTGGGGACAGGGGAGGAGACCCAGTACTTC. Translated: CASSLVGTGEETQYF. This sequence joins TRBV5-6 and TRBJ2-5; 10 bases fit TRBD1. This CDR3 region has 15 residues. Germline CDR1 and CDR2: SGHDT and YYEEEE. V lost 0 bases, J lost 5 bases, and 4 bases stayed unmatched.

The rearrangement joins TRBV6-1 to TRBJ1-5; D is unclear. Germline V gene data show CDR1 as MNHNS and CDR2 as SASEGT. The CDR3 runs 19 residues. The V gene lost 0 bases and the J gene lost 6 bases, with 24 bases spanning the gap. CDR3 amino acids: CASSEAHYPRSGKAQPQHF. As DNA, the CDR3 is TGTGCCAGCAGTGAAGCGCATTATCCAAGATCGGGGAAAGCTCAGCCCCAGCATTTT.